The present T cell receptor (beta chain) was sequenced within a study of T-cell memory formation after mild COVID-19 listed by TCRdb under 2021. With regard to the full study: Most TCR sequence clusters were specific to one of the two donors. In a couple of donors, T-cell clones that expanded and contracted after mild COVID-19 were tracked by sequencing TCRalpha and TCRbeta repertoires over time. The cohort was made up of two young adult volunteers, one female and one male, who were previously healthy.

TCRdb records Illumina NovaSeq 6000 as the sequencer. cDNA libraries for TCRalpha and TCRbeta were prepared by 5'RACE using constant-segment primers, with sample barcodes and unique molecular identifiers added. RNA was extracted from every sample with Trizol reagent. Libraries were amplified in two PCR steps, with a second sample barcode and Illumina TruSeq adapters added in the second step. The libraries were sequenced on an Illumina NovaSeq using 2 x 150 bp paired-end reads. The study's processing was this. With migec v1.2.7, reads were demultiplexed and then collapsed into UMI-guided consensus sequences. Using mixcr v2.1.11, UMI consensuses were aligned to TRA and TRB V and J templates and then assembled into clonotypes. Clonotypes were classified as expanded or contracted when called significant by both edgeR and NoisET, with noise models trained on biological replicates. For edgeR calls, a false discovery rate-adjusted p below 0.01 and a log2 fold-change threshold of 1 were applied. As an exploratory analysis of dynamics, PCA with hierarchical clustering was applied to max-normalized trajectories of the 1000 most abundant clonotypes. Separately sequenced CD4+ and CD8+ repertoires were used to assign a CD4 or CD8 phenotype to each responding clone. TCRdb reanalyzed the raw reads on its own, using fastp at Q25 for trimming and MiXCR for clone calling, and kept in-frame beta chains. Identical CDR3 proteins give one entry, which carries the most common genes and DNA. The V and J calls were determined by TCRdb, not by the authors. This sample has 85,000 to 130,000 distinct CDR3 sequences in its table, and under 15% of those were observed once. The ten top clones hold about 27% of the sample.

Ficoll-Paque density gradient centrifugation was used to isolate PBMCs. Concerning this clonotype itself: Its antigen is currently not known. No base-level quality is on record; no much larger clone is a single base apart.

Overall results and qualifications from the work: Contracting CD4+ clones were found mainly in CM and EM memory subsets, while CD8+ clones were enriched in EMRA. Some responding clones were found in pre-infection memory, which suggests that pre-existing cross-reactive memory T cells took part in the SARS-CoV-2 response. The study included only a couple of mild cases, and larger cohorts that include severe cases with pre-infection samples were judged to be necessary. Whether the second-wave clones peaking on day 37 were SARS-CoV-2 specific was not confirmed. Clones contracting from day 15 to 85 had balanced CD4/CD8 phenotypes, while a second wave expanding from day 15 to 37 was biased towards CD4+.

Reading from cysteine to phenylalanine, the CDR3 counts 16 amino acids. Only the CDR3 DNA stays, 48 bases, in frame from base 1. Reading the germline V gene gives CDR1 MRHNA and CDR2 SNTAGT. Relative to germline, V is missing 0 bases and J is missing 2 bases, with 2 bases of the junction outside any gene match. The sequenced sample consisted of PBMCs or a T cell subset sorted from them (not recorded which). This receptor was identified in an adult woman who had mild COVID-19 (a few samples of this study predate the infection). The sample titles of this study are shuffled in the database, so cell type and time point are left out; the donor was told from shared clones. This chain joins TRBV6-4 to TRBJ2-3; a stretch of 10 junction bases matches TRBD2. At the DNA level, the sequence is TGTGCCAGCAGTGACTCTAGCGGGGGGTTCACAGATACGCAGTATTTT. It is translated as CASSDSSGGFTDTQYF.